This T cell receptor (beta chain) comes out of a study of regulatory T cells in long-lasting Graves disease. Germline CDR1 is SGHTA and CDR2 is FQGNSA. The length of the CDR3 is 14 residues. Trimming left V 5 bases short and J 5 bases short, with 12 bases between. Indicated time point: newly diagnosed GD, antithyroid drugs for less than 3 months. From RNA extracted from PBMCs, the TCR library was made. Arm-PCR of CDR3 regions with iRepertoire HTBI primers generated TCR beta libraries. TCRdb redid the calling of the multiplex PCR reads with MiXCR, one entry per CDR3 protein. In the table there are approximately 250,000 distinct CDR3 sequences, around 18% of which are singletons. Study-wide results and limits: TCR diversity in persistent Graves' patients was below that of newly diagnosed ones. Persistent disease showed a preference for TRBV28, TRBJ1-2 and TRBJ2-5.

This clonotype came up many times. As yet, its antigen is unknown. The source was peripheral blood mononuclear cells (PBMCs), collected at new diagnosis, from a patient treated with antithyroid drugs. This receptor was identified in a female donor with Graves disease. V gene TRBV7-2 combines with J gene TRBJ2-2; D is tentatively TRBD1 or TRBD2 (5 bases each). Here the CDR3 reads CASSPSWGTGELFF. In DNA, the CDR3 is TGTGCCAGCAGCCCTAGCTGGGGGACCGGGGAGCTGTTTTTT.